The rows below give T cell receptor beta chains drawn from one sample of a study of T cell responses to AZD1222 COVID-19 vaccine. Here immunoSEQ multiplex PCR was the method, and the copy in TCRdb shows in-frame clones only, minus some. Here the sample spans roughly 140,000 clones, approximately 93% being singletons. The source material was peripheral blood, sampled after recovery from COVID-19. These TCRs come from an adult who had recovered from COVID-19. The CDR3 runs from the conserved cysteine through the conserved F or W. Each record gives: D gene, V gene, clone size, J gene, CDR3 DNA, CDR3 protein. D genes are given only for firm matches. Part of the rows lack a size; the others show once, few, many or a class for expanded clones.

d_call: -
v_call: TRBV5-6
clone_size: -
j_call: TRBJ1-1
cdr3_nt: TGTGCCAGCAGCTTGGAGCCCACTGAAGCTTTCTTT
cdr3_aa: CASSLEPTEAFF

d_call: TRBD2
v_call: TRBV19
clone_size: -
j_call: TRBJ2-1
cdr3_nt: TGTGCCAGTAGTCCGGGACTAGCGGGAGGTCCCCACAATGAGCAGTTCTTC
cdr3_aa: CASSPGLAGGPHNEQFF

d_call: -
v_call: TRBV6-1
clone_size: once
j_call: TRBJ2-1
cdr3_nt: TGTGCCAGCAGTGAAGCCCTTCAGGATGAGCAGTTCTTC
cdr3_aa: CASSEALQDEQFF

d_call: -
v_call: TRBV28
clone_size: once
j_call: TRBJ2-7
cdr3_nt: TGTGCCAGCAGGGGAGGAGGGGCGTACGAGCAGTACTTC
cdr3_aa: CASRGGGAYEQYF

d_call: -
v_call: TRBV9
clone_size: -
j_call: TRBJ2-7
cdr3_nt: TGTGCCAGCAGCGTAGGTCCAGGGAGTATAGAGCAGTACTTC
cdr3_aa: CASSVGPGSIEQYF

d_call: -
v_call: TRBV27
clone_size: -
j_call: TRBJ1-4
cdr3_nt: TGTGCCAGCAGTTTTGCAGGGGCCAATGAAAAACTGTTTTTT
cdr3_aa: CASSFAGANEKLFF

d_call: TRBD1
v_call: TRBV28
clone_size: once
j_call: TRBJ1-1
cdr3_nt: TGTGCCAGCATTACAACCGGGACAGGGGGCACTGAAGCTTTCTTT
cdr3_aa: CASITTGTGGTEAFF

d_call: -
v_call: TRBV5-1
clone_size: -
j_call: TRBJ1-4
cdr3_nt: TGCGCCAGCAGCTTGGGGACAGCGGCCATAGCAACTAATGAAAAACTGTTTTTT
cdr3_aa: CASSLGTAAIATNEKLFF

d_call: -
v_call: TRBV14
clone_size: -
j_call: TRBJ2-7
cdr3_nt: TGTGCCAGCAGCCAAGGGACCCGGGACCCCATCCATAACTACGAGCAGTACTTC
cdr3_aa: CASSQGTRDPIHNYEQYF

d_call: TRBD1
v_call: TRBV5-4
clone_size: -
j_call: TRBJ2-2
cdr3_nt: TGTGCCAGCAGCTTGGTGGGGACAGGGGGCGGGGAGCTGTTTTTT
cdr3_aa: CASSLVGTGGGELFF

d_call: -
v_call: TRBV6-6
clone_size: -
j_call: TRBJ1-1
cdr3_nt: TGTGCCAGCAGCCGACAGGTGCCTGAAGCTTTCTTT
cdr3_aa: CASSRQVPEAFF

d_call: -
v_call: TRBV24-1
clone_size: -
j_call: TRBJ2-3
cdr3_nt: TGTGCAACGGGGGTTGTTGGGGGTCGCACAGATACGCAGTATTTT
cdr3_aa: CATGVVGGRTDTQYF

d_call: TRBD2
v_call: TRBV7-9
clone_size: -
j_call: TRBJ2-1
cdr3_nt: TGTGCCAGCAGCATAAGCGGGAGGGCCGGGCAGTTCTTC
cdr3_aa: CASSISGRAGQFF

d_call: TRBD1
v_call: TRBV9
clone_size: -
j_call: TRBJ1-2
cdr3_nt: TGTGCCAGCAGCATGACAGGGAACTATGGCTACACCTTC
cdr3_aa: CASSMTGNYGYTF

d_call: -
v_call: TRBV5-4
clone_size: -
j_call: TRBJ2-1
cdr3_nt: TGTGCCACCCCAGGAGGTGAGAATGAGCAGTTCTTC
cdr3_aa: CATPGGENEQFF

d_call: TRBD2
v_call: TRBV3-1/TRBV3-2
clone_size: -
j_call: TRBJ2-7
cdr3_nt: TGTGCCAGCAGCCACGGGACTAGTGCCTACGAGCAGTACTTC
cdr3_aa: CASSHGTSAYEQYF

d_call: -
v_call: TRBV18
clone_size: -
j_call: TRBJ2-7
cdr3_nt: TGTGCCAGCTCACCCCCCAATCCCCTCTTGTACTTC
cdr3_aa: CASSPPNPLLYF

d_call: -
v_call: TRBV2
clone_size: -
j_call: TRBJ1-2
cdr3_nt: TGTGCCAGCAGCGGGGAATGGGACTATGGCTACACCTTC
cdr3_aa: CASSGEWDYGYTF

d_call: TRBD2
v_call: TRBV3-1/TRBV3-2
clone_size: -
j_call: TRBJ2-2
cdr3_nt: TGTGCCAGCAGCCCTCGACTAGCGGGATTGATCGGGGAGCTGTTTTTT
cdr3_aa: CASSPRLAGLIGELFF

d_call: -
v_call: TRBV19
clone_size: -
j_call: TRBJ2-1
cdr3_nt: TGTGCCAGTAGTTCCGGGACGTCTAGCTCCTACAATGAGCAGTTCTTC
cdr3_aa: CASSSGTSSSYNEQFF

d_call: TRBD1
v_call: TRBV7-9
clone_size: -
j_call: TRBJ2-1
cdr3_nt: TGTGCCAGCAGCCCCGCGGGACAGGGCTTTTATGAGCAGTTCTTC
cdr3_aa: CASSPAGQGFYEQFF

d_call: -
v_call: TRBV7-3
clone_size: once
j_call: TRBJ2-3
cdr3_nt: TGTGCCAGCAGCTTGAGTGGGAATACGCAGTATTTT
cdr3_aa: CASSLSGNTQYF

d_call: -
v_call: TRBV18
clone_size: -
j_call: TRBJ2-7
cdr3_nt: TGTGCCAGCTCACCTTTGGAAGGGGCGGTCGAGCAGTACTTC
cdr3_aa: CASSPLEGAVEQYF

d_call: -
v_call: TRBV5-1
clone_size: -
j_call: TRBJ2-5
cdr3_nt: TGCGCCAGCAGCTCGGGCCCTTCGGAGACCCAGTACTTC
cdr3_aa: CASSSGPSETQYF

d_call: TRBD1
v_call: TRBV5-1
clone_size: -
j_call: TRBJ2-7
cdr3_nt: TGCGCCAGCAGCTTGGAACCACAGGGGAACTCCTACGAGCAGTACTTC
cdr3_aa: CASSLEPQGNSYEQYF

d_call: -
v_call: TRBV2
clone_size: -
j_call: TRBJ1-5
cdr3_nt: TGTGCCAGCACTGGACGGGCCAACCCTGGAAGTCAGCCCCAGCATTTT
cdr3_aa: CASTGRANPGSQPQHF

d_call: TRBD2
v_call: TRBV7-8
clone_size: -
j_call: TRBJ2-1
cdr3_nt: TGTGCCAGCAGCTTTTCTCTGACTAGCCGTATCTTC
cdr3_aa: CASSFSLTSRIF

d_call: TRBD2
v_call: TRBV28
clone_size: -
j_call: TRBJ2-7
cdr3_nt: TGTGCCAGCAGTTTTGATTCTAGCGGGAGACGGCAGTACTTC
cdr3_aa: CASSFDSSGRRQYF